The following is a T cell receptor (beta chain) sequence with its context. Clones were read by immunoSEQ multiplex PCR, and TCRdb kept only the in-frame ones, dropping some. This sample has hundreds of thousands of clones, with about 87% found just once. The sample belongs to a study of blood T cell repertoires in COVID-19. Study-wide context: Samples representing acute and convalescent COVID-19 were sourced from the United States, Italy and Spain.

Across 20 to 25 US areas, participants ranged in age from roughly 18 to 95 years. The length of the CDR3 is 14 residues. Sequenced: PBMCs or T cells enriched from blood (not recorded which). The TCR originated in a woman aged 18-30 years who had recovered from COVID-19. This chain joins TRBV12-2 and TRBJ2-1; TRBD2, the table's D call, was not compared with the DNA. TRBV12-2 is a known pseudogene. This chain's CDR3 is CASRQTSGRVEQFF. DNA for the CDR3: TGTGCAAGTCGCCAAACTAGCGGGAGGGTTGAGCAGTTCTTC.